What follows is one T cell receptor (beta chain) and its context. This specimen comes from a study of identical twins. TCRdb reprocessed the 5' RACE reads with MiXCR, giving one entry per CDR3 protein. The sample carries some 630,000 distinct CDR3 sequences, 7.1% recorded once. The data were also submitted as part of a second study, on yellow fever vaccine responses in identical twins.

Material for sequencing was PBMCs. The clonotype comes from a woman aged 18-29 years in good health.

The CDR3 region is CASSLAPRSYNEQFF. The CDR3 DNA is TGTGCCAGCAGCTTAGCGCCGAGATCCTACAATGAGCAGTTCTTC. V gene TRBV7-2 combines with J gene TRBJ2-1; D is ambiguous. The CDR3 contains 15 residues. Germline V gene sequence: CDR1 SGHTA, CDR2 FQGNSA. Trimming left V 0 bases short and J 1 base short, with 7 bases between.